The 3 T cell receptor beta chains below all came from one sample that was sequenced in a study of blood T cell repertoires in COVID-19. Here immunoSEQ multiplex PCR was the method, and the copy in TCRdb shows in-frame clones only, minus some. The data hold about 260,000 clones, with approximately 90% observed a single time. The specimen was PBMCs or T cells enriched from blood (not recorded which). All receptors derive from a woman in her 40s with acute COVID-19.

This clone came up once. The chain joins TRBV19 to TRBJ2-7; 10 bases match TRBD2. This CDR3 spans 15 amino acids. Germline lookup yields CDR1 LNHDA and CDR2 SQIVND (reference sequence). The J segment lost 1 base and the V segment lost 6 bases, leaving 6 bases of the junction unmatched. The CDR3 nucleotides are TGTGCCAGTAGCCTACCTAGCGGGGGATCCTACGAGCAGTACTTC. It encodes CASSLPSGGSYEQYF.

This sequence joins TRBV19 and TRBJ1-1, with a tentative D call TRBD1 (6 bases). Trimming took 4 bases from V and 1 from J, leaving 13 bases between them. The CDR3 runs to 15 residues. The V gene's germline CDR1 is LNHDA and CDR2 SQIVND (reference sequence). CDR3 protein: CASSTLGGANTEAFF. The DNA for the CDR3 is TGTGCCAGTAGTACCCTGGGGGGGGCGAACACTGAAGCTTTCTTT.

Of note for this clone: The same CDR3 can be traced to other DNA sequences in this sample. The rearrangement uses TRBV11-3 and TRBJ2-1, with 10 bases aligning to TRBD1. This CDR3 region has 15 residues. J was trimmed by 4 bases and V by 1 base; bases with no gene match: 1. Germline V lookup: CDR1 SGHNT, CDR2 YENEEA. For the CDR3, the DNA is TGTGCCAGCAGCTTAGGGACAGGGGGATACAATGAGCAGTTCTTC. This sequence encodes CASSLGTGGYNEQFF.